Sequencing of this T cell receptor beta chain was carried out in a study of blood T cell repertoires in COVID-19. The wider study: Sources were T cells, B-cell-depleted T cells, or PBMCs; the material itself was cDNA or gDNA.

The repertoire was sequenced with immunoSEQ multiplex PCR; TCRdb's copy has only in-frame clones and lacks some. Altogether 200,000 or so clones are present, around 84% being singletons, with the ten largest covering 4.5% to 5.5%. This clone has just one count. The CDR3 extends over 13 amino acids. V gave up 6 bases and J gave up 7 bases, with 15 bases separating them. What was sequenced was peripheral blood. This chain joins TRBV12-3 or TRBV12-4 and TRBJ1-2, with a tentative D call TRBD1 (6 bases). The receptor's source is a woman aged 55 to 70 who had recovered from COVID-19. CDR3 residues: CASRYTGLGGYTF. The CDR3 DNA follows: TGTGCCAGCAGATACACAGGGTTAGGTGGCTACACCTTC.